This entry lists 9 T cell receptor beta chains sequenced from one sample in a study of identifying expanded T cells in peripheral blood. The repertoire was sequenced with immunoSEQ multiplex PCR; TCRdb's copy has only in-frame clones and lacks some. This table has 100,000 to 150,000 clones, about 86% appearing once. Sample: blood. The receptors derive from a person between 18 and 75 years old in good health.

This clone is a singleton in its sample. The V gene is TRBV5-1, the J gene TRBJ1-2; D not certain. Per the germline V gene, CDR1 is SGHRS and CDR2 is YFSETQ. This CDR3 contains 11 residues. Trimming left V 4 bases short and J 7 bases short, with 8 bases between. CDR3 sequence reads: CASSRLGGYTF. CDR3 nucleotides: TGCGCCAGCAGCCGGTTGGGTGGCTACACCTTC.

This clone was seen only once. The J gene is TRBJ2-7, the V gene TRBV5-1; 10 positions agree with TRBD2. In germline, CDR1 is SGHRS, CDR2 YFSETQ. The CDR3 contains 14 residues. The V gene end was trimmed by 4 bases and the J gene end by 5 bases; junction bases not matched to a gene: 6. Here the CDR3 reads CASSPTSGGDEQYF. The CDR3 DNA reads TGCGCCAGCAGCCCGACGAGCGGGGGGGACGAGCAGTACTTC.

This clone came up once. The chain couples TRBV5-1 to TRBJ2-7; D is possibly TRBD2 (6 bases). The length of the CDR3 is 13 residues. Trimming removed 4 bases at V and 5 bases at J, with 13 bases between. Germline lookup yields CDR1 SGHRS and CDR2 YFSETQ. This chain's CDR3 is CASSGGIPHEQYF. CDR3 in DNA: TGCGCCAGCAGCGGGGGGATACCTCACGAGCAGTACTTC. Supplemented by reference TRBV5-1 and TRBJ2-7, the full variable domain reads KAGVTQTPRYLIKTRGQQVTLSCSPISGHRSVSWYQQTPGQGLQFLFEYFSETQRNKGNFPGRFSGRQFSNSRSEMNVSTLELGDSALYLCASSGGIPHEQYFGPGTRLTVT.

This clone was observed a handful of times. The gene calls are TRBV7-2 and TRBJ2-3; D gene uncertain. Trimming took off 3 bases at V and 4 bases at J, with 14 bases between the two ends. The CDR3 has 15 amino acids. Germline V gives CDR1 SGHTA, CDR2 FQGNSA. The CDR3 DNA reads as TGTGCCAGCAGCTTCTCGGTTCCCGTCCCAGATACGCAGTATTTT. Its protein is CASSFSVPVPDTQYF. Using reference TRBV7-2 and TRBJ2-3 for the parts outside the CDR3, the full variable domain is GAGVSQSPSNKVTEKGKDVELRCDPISGHTALYWYRQSLGQGLEFLIYFQGNSAPDKSGLPSDRFSAERTGGSVSTLTIQRTQQEDSAVYLCASSFSVPVPDTQYFGPGTRLTVL.

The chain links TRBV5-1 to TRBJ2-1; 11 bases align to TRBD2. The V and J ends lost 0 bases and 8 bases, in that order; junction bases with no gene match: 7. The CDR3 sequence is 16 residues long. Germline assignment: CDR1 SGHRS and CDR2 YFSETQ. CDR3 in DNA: TGCGCCAGCAGCTTGGAGTTAGCGGGAGGGATCGATGAGCAGTTCTTC. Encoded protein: CASSLELAGGIDEQFF. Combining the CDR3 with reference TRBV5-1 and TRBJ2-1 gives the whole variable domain KAGVTQTPRYLIKTRGQQVTLSCSPISGHRSVSWYQQTPGQGLQFLFEYFSETQRNKGNFPGRFSGRQFSNSRSEMNVSTLELGDSALYLCASSLELAGGIDEQFFGPGTRLTVL.

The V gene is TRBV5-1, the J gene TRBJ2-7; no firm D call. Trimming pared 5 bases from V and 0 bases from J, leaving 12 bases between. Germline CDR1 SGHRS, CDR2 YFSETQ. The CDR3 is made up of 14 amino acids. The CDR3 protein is CASRPSLGSYEQYF. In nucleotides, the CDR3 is TGCGCCAGCAGGCCGAGCCTTGGCTCCTACGAGCAGTACTTC.

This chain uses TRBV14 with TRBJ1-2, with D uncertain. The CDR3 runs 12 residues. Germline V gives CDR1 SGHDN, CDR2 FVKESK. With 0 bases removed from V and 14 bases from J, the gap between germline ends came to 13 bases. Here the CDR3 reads CASSQDYIGVTF. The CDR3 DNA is TGTGCCAGCAGCCAAGACTATATTGGTGTAACCTTC.

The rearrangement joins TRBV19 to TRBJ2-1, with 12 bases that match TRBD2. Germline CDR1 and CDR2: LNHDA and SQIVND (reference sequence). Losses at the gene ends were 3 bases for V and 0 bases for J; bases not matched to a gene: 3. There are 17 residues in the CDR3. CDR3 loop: CASSMTSGGLSYNEQFF. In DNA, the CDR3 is TGTGCCAGTAGTATGACTAGCGGGGGCCTCTCCTACAATGAGCAGTTCTTC.

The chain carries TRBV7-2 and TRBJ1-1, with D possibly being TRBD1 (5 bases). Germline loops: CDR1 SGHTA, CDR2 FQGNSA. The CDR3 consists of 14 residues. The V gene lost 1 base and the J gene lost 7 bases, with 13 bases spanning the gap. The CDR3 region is CASSLGGGQGEAFF. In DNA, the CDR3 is TGTGCCAGCAGCTTAGGGGGCGGGCAGGGTGAAGCTTTCTTT.